A selection of T cell receptor beta chains follows, all from one sample in a study of cytomegalovirus exposure and HLA in healthy donors. TCRdb keeps only in-frame clones here, not all; method: immunoSEQ multiplex PCR. Of roughly 110,000 clones in the sample, 65% to 80% were seen once. The sequenced material came from PBMCs. The receptor source for this set is a man aged 55 to 70 in good health and CMV-seronegative. The CDR3 runs from the conserved cysteine through the conserved F or W. Each record gives: J gene, clone size, D gene, V gene, CDR3 DNA, CDR3 protein. The D gene is left open where the match is weak. Rows may omit the clone size; those that give it use once, few, many or a size class.

j_gene: TRBJ2-7; abundance: few; d_gene: .; v_gene: TRBV6-1; CDR3nt: TGTGCCAGCAGTGAAGCGCGGTCTGGCACAGGATACGAGCAGTACTTC; CDR3aa: CASSEARSGTGYEQYF
j_gene: TRBJ1-1; abundance: .; d_gene: TRBD1; v_gene: TRBV5-1; CDR3nt: TGCGCCAGCAGCATGGACAGGGGTGGTATGAACACTGAAGCTTTCTTT; CDR3aa: CASSMDRGGMNTEAFF
j_gene: TRBJ1-2; abundance: .; d_gene: TRBD1; v_gene: TRBV27; CDR3nt: TGTGCCAGTAGCCGTACTATTGACGGGACAGGGGGTCATCATGGCTACACCTTC; CDR3aa: CASSRTIDGTGGHHGYTF
j_gene: TRBJ2-3; abundance: .; d_gene: .; v_gene: TRBV5-1; CDR3nt: TGCGCCAGCAGCTTGGCCGGGGGGCGTTCAGATACGCAGTATTTT; CDR3aa: CASSLAGGRSDTQYF
j_gene: TRBJ2-7; abundance: .; d_gene: .; v_gene: TRBV6-6; CDR3nt: TGTGCCAGCAGTCCCCGTCGGACACAGACTAGGTACGAGCAGTACTTC; CDR3aa: CASSPRRTQTRYEQYF
j_gene: TRBJ2-5; abundance: once; d_gene: TRBD1; v_gene: TRBV28; CDR3nt: TGTGCCAGCAGTCTGACAGGGGGCGAGGAGACCCAGTACTTC; CDR3aa: CASSLTGGEETQYF
j_gene: TRBJ2-2; abundance: .; d_gene: TRBD1; v_gene: TRBV27; CDR3nt: TGTGCCAGCAGCCAGACAGGGGGCGCGGGGAACACCGGGGAGCTGTTTTTT; CDR3aa: CASSQTGGAGNTGELFF
j_gene: TRBJ2-5; abundance: .; d_gene: TRBD1; v_gene: TRBV5-8; CDR3nt: TGTGCCAGCAGCACGGGACAGAACCGTGGGACCCAGTACTTC; CDR3aa: CASSTGQNRGTQYF
j_gene: TRBJ1-5; abundance: few; d_gene: TRBD1; v_gene: TRBV6-5; CDR3nt: TGTGCCAGCAGCCTCGGACAGGGCGATCAGCCCCAGCATTTT; CDR3aa: CASSLGQGDQPQHF
j_gene: TRBJ1-4; abundance: .; d_gene: .; v_gene: TRBV5-4; CDR3nt: TGTGCCAGCAGCCTGCGACAGGCATATAATGAAAAACTGTTTTTT; CDR3aa: CASSLRQAYNEKLFF
j_gene: TRBJ2-3; abundance: .; d_gene: .; v_gene: TRBV10-1; CDR3nt: TGCGCCAGTTCCACCGCGGGACCCATCAGGCATACGCAGTATTTT; CDR3aa: CASSTAGPIRHTQYF
j_gene: TRBJ1-4; abundance: .; d_gene: .; v_gene: TRBV6-6; CDR3nt: TGTGCCAGCAGGACCAGTCCGGGGAATGAAAAACTGTTTTTT; CDR3aa: CASRTSPGNEKLFF
j_gene: TRBJ1-1; abundance: .; d_gene: TRBD1; v_gene: TRBV6-6; CDR3nt: TGTGCCAGCAGTAAAGGGCAGGGGGCGGTCACTGAAGCTTTCTTT; CDR3aa: CASSKGQGAVTEAFF
j_gene: TRBJ1-4; abundance: .; d_gene: .; v_gene: TRBV28; CDR3nt: TGTGCCAGCAGTTGGGGAGACGGCGCAACTAATGAAAAACTGTTTTTT; CDR3aa: CASSWGDGATNEKLFF
j_gene: TRBJ1-1; abundance: once; d_gene: .; v_gene: TRBV29-1; CDR3nt: TGCAGCGCCGGGGGAGTTAGCACTGAAGCTTTCTTT; CDR3aa: CSAGGVSTEAFF
j_gene: TRBJ2-3; abundance: .; d_gene: TRBD2; v_gene: TRBV4-1; CDR3nt: TGCGCCAGCAGCCAAGATATTGGGGCGGGGGGGCCGCCAGATACGCAGTATTTT; CDR3aa: CASSQDIGAGGPPDTQYF
j_gene: TRBJ1-2; abundance: .; d_gene: TRBD1; v_gene: TRBV6-1; CDR3nt: TGTGCCAGCAGATCGGGACAGCGAGCAGGTGGCTACACCTTC; CDR3aa: CASRSGQRAGGYTF
j_gene: TRBJ1-4; abundance: .; d_gene: .; v_gene: TRBV5-4; CDR3nt: TGTGCCAGCAGCATTGACAGTGGAACTAATGAAAAACTGTTTTTT; CDR3aa: CASSIDSGTNEKLFF
j_gene: TRBJ1-6; abundance: .; d_gene: TRBD1; v_gene: TRBV5-1; CDR3nt: TGCGCCAGCAGCCCATGGACAGGGGTTGGTTCACCCCTCCACTTT; CDR3aa: CASSPWTGVGSPLHF
j_gene: TRBJ2-5; abundance: .; d_gene: TRBD1; v_gene: TRBV7-2; CDR3nt: TGTGCCAGCGCCCGGGACAGGCAAGAGACCCAGTACTTC; CDR3aa: CASARDRQETQYF
j_gene: TRBJ1-1; abundance: .; d_gene: TRBD1; v_gene: TRBV7-9; CDR3nt: TGTGCCAGCAGCTTTGAGGGGGCGACTGAAGCTTTCTTT; CDR3aa: CASSFEGATEAFF
j_gene: TRBJ2-1; abundance: .; d_gene: TRBD2; v_gene: TRBV5-1; CDR3nt: TGCGCCAGCAGCAAGACTAGCGGGGGGGCGGCCTACAATGAGCAGTTCTTC; CDR3aa: CASSKTSGGAAYNEQFF